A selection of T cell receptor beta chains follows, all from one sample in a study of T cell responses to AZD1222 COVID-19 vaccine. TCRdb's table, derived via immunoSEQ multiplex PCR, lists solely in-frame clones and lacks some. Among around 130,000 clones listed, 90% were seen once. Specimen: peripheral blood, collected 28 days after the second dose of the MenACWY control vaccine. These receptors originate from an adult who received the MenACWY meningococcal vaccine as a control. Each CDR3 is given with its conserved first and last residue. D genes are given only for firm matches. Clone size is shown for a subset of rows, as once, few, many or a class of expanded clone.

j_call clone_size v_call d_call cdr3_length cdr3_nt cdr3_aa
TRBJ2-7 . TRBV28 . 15 TGTGCCAGCAGTCCCGGCGGTGGGGCTTCCTACGAGCAGTACTTC CASSPGGGASYEQYF
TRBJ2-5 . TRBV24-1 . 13 TGTGCCACCTCCGGGGTAGGCCAAGAGACCCAGTACTTC CATSGVGQETQYF
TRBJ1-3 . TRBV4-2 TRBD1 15 TGTGCCACCAGCCGGGACAGGGCCTCTGGAAACACCATATATTTT CATSRDRASGNTIYF
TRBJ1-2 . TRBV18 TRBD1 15 TGTGCCAGCTCACCGGACAGGGAAGGTCTATTTGGCTACACCTTC CASSPDREGLFGYTF
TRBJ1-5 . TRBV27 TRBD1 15 TGTGCCAGCAGTTTAGGGACAGGGAACAATCAGCCCCAGCATTTT CASSLGTGNNQPQHF
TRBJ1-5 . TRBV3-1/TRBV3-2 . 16 TGTGCCAGCAGCCCCAGCAAATGGGCAGGGCTTAGGCCCCAGCATTTT CASSPSKWAGLRPQHF
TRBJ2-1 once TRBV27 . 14 TGTGCCAGCAGTTTATCGACGTGGAGGAATGAGCAGTTCTTC CASSLSTWRNEQFF
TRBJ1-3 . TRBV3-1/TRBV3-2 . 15 TGTGCCAGCAGCCAAGATCCCTCCTCTGGAAACACCATATATTTT CASSQDPSSGNTIYF
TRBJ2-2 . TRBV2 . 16 TGTGCCAGCAGTGAAGGTGCGATGCTGAACACCGGGGAGCTGTTTTTT CASSEGAMLNTGELFF
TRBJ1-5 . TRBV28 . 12 TGTGCCACCACAGGGAGCAATCAGCCCCAGCATTTT CATTGSNQPQHF
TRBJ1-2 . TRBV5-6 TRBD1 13 TGTGCCAGCAGCCCGGGACAGACCTATGGCTACACCTTC CASSPGQTYGYTF
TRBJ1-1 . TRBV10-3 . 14 TGTGCCATCGGGGGGATAAGCTCTCACACTGAAGCTTTCTTT CAIGGISSHTEAFF
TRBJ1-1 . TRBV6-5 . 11 TGTGCCAGCCTGGGACCCTTTGAAGCTTTCTTT CASLGPFEAFF
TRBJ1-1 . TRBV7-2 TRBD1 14 TGTGCCAGCAGCCCGGACAGGGGTCCGACTGAAGCTTTCTTT CASSPDRGPTEAFF
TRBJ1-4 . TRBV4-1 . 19 TGCGCCAGCAGCCAAAGAGTCGGGCAGAACTCGGCAACTAATGAAAAACTGTTTTTT CASSQRVGQNSATNEKLFF
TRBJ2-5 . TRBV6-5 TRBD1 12 TGTGCCAGCTCCCCCCGGGACAGGGGGCTGTACTTC CASSPRDRGLYF
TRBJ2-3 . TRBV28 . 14 TGTGCCAGCAGTATCCCCCCCGGCACAGATACGCAGTATTTT CASSIPPGTDTQYF
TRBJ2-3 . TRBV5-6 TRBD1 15 TGTGCCAGCAGCTTGACACAGGGGGGCACAGATACGCAGTATTTT CASSLTQGGTDTQYF
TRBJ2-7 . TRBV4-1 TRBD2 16 TGCGCCAGCAGCCACCTCCTAGCGGGCCTTAAATACGAGCAGTACTTC CASSHLLAGLKYEQYF
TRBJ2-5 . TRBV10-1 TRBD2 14 TGCGCCAGCAGTGACGGAGCGGGGGAAGAGACCCAGTACTTC CASSDGAGEETQYF
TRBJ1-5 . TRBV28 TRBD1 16 TGTGCCAGCAGTCTGCCGGGACAGTATAGCAATCAGCCCCAGCATTTT CASSLPGQYSNQPQHF
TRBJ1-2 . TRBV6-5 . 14 TGTGCCAGCAGTTACTCCAGGGGAAACTATGGCTACACCTTC CASSYSRGNYGYTF
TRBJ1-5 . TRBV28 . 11 TGTGCCAGCAGCCAGTACGGGCCCCAGCATTTT CASSQYGPQHF
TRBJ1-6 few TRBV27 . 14 TGTGCCAGCTCCCTGGGACCGTATAATTCACCCCTCCACTTT CASSLGPYNSPLHF
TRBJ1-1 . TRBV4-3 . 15 TGCGCCAGCAGCCAGGAATATCGACAGGACACTGAAGCTTTCTTT CASSQEYRQDTEAFF
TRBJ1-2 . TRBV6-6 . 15 TGTGCCAGCAGTTCATACGGACAGAACAACTATGGCTACACCTTC CASSSYGQNNYGYTF
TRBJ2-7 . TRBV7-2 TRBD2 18 TGTGCCAGCAGCTTAGCCCGAGGGGGTCGGGAGGGAGCCTACGAGCAGTACTTC CASSLARGGREGAYEQYF
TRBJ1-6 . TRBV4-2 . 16 TGTGCCAGCAGCCAAGAAGGGGGGGCGCAGAATTCACCCCTCCACTTT CASSQEGGAQNSPLHF
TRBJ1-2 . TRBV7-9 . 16 TGTGCCAGCAGTTCCGGGGGCTTCCGGGGAGACTATGGCTACACCTTC CASSSGGFRGDYGYTF
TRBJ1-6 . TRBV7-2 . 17 TGTGCCAGCAGCCGTTACGAGGCCCTCCTTGTTAATTCACCCCTCCACTTT CASSRYEALLVNSPLHF
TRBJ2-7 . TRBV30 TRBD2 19 TGTGCCTGGAGCCTGATGGCGGGACTAGCGGGATCGGAAGACTACGAGCAGTACTTC CAWSLMAGLAGSEDYEQYF
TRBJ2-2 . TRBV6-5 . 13 TGTGCCAGCAGCACGACTAGTTTCGGGGAGCTGTTTTTT CASSTTSFGELFF
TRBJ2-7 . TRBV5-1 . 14 TGCGCCAGCGGGGACGGACGGATCTCCTACGAGCAGTACTTC CASGDGRISYEQYF
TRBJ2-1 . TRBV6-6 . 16 TGTGCCAGCAGTTACTCCCAGCGGACAGCCTTCCATGAGCAGTTCTTC CASSYSQRTAFHEQFF
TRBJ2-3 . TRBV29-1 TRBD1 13 TGCAGCGTTGTTACAGGGGGCGCTGGTACGCAGTATTTT CSVVTGGAGTQYF
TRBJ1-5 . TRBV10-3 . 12 TGTGCCACCGGGCCCGACGGACAGCCCCAGCATTTT CATGPDGQPQHF
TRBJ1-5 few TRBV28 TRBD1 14 TGTGCCAGCAGTTTGGGGACAGGGGCCCAGCCCCAGCATTTT CASSLGTGAQPQHF
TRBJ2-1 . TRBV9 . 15 TGTGCCAGCAGCGTAGCTGGCCAGGGCTACAATGAGCAGTTCTTC CASSVAGQGYNEQFF
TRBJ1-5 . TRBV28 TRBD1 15 TGTGCCAGCAGAAAGACAGGGACAAGCAATCAGCCCCAGCATTTT CASRKTGTSNQPQHF
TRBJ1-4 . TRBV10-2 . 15 TGCGCCAGCAGCGCCGAGGGTGGGACTAATGAAAAACTGTTTTTT CASSAEGGTNEKLFF
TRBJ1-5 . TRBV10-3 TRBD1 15 TGTGCCATCAGTGAGACTGACAGGGAAAATCAGCCCCAGCATTTT CAISETDRENQPQHF
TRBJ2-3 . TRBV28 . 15 TGTGCCAGCAGTTTTAAGTGGCCAGGGTCAGATACGCAGTATTTT CASSFKWPGSDTQYF
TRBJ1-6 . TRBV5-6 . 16 TGTGCCAGCAGCCCGATCCGGACAGTATATAATTCACCCCTCCACTTT CASSPIRTVYNSPLHF
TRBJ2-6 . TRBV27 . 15 TGTGCCAGCAGTCCCATGGGCTCTGGGGCCAACGTCCTGACTTTC CASSPMGSGANVLTF
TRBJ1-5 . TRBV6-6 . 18 TGTGCCAGCAGTCCAGACCCGGGACACCGGGATGGCAATCAGCCCCAGCATTTT CASSPDPGHRDGNQPQHF
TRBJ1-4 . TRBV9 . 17 TGTGCCAGCAGCCCATGGGACGGCTCTGCAACTAATGAAAAACTGTTTTTT CASSPWDGSATNEKLFF
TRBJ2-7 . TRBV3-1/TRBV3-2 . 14 TGTGCCAGCAGCCAAGGGGTAGCGGCCTACGAGCAGTACTTC CASSQGVAAYEQYF
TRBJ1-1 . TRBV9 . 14 TGTGCCAGCAGCGTAGTTATGGATGGGACTGAAGCTTTCTTT CASSVVMDGTEAFF
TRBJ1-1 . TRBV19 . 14 TGTGCCAGTAGTATAGAGGGGGCGAACACTGAAGCTTTCTTT CASSIEGANTEAFF
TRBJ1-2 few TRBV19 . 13 TGTGCCAGTAGTATAGATACATATCTTGGCTACACCTTC CASSIDTYLGYTF
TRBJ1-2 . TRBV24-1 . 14 TGTGCCACCAGTGATCCTCGTCGGGGGGCTGGCTACACCTTC CATSDPRRGAGYTF
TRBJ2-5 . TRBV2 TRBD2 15 TGTGCCAGCAGTGGGACTAGCGGGGTGGCTGAGACCCAGTACTTC CASSGTSGVAETQYF
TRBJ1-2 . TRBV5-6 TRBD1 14 TGTGCCAGCAGCTTGGTGGGACAGGGCGGAGGCTACACCTTC CASSLVGQGGGYTF
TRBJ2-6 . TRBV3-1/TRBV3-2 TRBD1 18 TGTGCCAGCAGCCAAACCGGGACAGGCCACTCTGGGGCCAACGTCCTGACTTTC CASSQTGTGHSGANVLTF